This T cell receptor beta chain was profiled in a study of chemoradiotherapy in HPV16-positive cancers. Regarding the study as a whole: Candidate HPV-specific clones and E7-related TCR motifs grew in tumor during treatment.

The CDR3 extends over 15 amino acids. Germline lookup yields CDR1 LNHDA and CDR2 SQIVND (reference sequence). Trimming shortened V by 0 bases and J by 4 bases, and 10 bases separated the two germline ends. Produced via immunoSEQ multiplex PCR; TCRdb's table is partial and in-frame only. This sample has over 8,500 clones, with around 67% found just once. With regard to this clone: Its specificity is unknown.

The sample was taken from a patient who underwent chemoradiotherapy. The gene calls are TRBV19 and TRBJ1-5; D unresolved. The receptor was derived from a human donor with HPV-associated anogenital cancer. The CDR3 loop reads CASSIDHLLNQPQHF. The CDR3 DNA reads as TGTGCCAGTAGTATAGACCACCTGTTAAATCAGCCCCAGCATTTT.